Listed below are T cell receptor beta chains from one sample, sequenced in a study of blood T cell repertoires in COVID-19. The table came from immunoSEQ multiplex PCR; TCRdb's copy has only in-frame clones and leaves some out. Seen here are tens of thousands of clones, around 89% observed once, and the top ten hold approximately 12%. The sample comprised peripheral blood. The receptors come from a man between 65 and 79 years old with active or convalescent COVID-19. The CDR3 runs from the conserved cysteine through the conserved F or W. D genes are given only for firm matches. Size values are once, few and many counts, or a class for expanded clones, and some rows have none.

-	-	TRBV12-5	15	TRBJ1-3	CASGLVIISGNTIYF	TGTGCTAGTGGTTTGGTAATAATCTCTGGAAACACCATATATTTT
TRBD1	once	TRBV2	13	TRBJ1-2	CASSGQGAGGYTF	TGTGCCAGCAGTGGACAGGGGGCGGGTGGCTACACCTTC
TRBD1	-	TRBV29-1	12	TRBJ1-2	CSAGTGPYGYTF	TGCAGCGCTGGGACAGGGCCCTATGGCTACACCTTC
-	-	TRBV6-2/TRBV6-3	14	TRBJ2-7	CASTPQTRLYEQYF	TGTGCCAGCACCCCCCAGACACGCCTCTACGAGCAGTACTTC
TRBD1	-	TRBV6-5	14	TRBJ1-2	CASRSGQGSYGYTF	TGTGCCAGCAGATCTGGACAGGGGAGCTATGGCTACACCTTC
-	-	TRBV5-1	13	TRBJ2-7	CASSLAEGYEQYF	TGCGCCAGCAGCTTGGCCGAGGGCTACGAGCAGTACTTC
TRBD1	-	TRBV7-9	15	TRBJ1-2	CASSRGQGTSAGYTF	TGTGCCAGCAGCAGGGGACAGGGAACCTCGGCTGGCTACACCTTC
TRBD1	-	TRBV2	12	TRBJ2-5	CASMDRGETQYF	TGTGCCAGCATGGACAGGGGAGAGACCCAGTACTTC
-	-	TRBV6-5	14	TRBJ1-1	CASSYSGAGDSAFF	TGTGCCAGCAGTTACTCGGGAGCGGGGGACTCGGCTTTCTTT
-	-	TRBV19	13	TRBJ2-7	CASSKDNTYEQYF	TGTGCCAGTAGTAAGGACAATACCTACGAGCAGTACTTC
TRBD1	once	TRBV6-5	12	TRBJ2-7	CASIGDSYEQYF	TGTGCCAGCATAGGGGACAGCTACGAGCAGTACTTC
TRBD1	-	TRBV6-1	14	TRBJ1-1	CASSEPGQGSEAFF	TGTGCCAGCAGTGAACCGGGACAGGGTTCTGAAGCTTTCTTT
-	-	TRBV18	13	TRBJ2-7	CASSPIRVHEQYF	TGTGCCAGCTCACCAATCAGGGTCCACGAGCAGTACTTC
-	-	TRBV5-1	12	TRBJ1-2	CASRWDTLGYTF	TGCGCCAGCAGATGGGACACCCTCGGCTACACCTTC
-	-	TRBV7-2	15	TRBJ2-2	CASSFSTTGTGELFF	TGTGCCAGCAGCTTCTCTACAACGGGCACCGGGGAGCTGTTTTTT
-	-	TRBV5-1	17	TRBJ1-2	CASRASGTEKLNYGYTF	TGCGCCAGCAGGGCCTCCGGGACTGAGAAACTCAACTATGGCTACACCTTC
-	-	TRBV2	15	TRBJ1-5	CASSTQQGPSASQHF	TGTGCCAGCAGCACCCAACAGGGCCCATCCGCGTCCCAGCATTTT